This T cell receptor beta chain was sequenced during a study of cytomegalovirus exposure and HLA in healthy donors (dated 2017 in TCRdb). Study-wide context: According to an earlier analysis of several hundred of the donors, roughly 180 million T cells yielded roughly 110 million unique TCR beta sequences and 276 Gb of sequence data. To study patterns of TCR occurrence, a later analysis re-analyzed previously published TCR beta repertoires from 500 to 850 donors and added high-resolution HLA genotyping. Every repertoire in the discovery cohort had been generated on one and the same sequencing platform. Four or five DR-DQ haplotypes were handled as single units for association and clustering because linkage in the cohort was strong. On average, 235,054 unique TCR beta nucleotide sequences were sequenced per donor among a few hundred genotyped donors of the cohort, with roughly 20% of those sequences being non-productive. About 300 gigabases of sequencing data and some 85 million unique TCR sequences were included in an early release covering about 620 HLA-typed donors. Rather than using new phenotypic data, the later analysis identified candidate immune exposures from TCR beta sequences and from how often those sequences occurred across donors. Class I and class II HLA loci were covered by the typing at four-digit resolution. The study aimed to test whether signatures of past pathogen exposure could be identified by cataloging public T cell receptors. High-throughput TCR immunosequencing, statistical association of individual TCRs with disease status, and machine learning were combined to predict cytomegalovirus infection status. To decide whether each TCR beta V gene segment behaved as functional or pseudogenic, an earlier analysis of 587 of the donors relied on high-throughput TCR beta sequencing. Among the roughly 380 genotyped donors, around 79% belonged to the genetic ancestry cluster associated with self-reported Caucasian donors. Donor age, sex, ethnicity and CMV serostatus were compiled alongside the repertoire data. The number of typed donors differed by locus: about 620-640 for A, B, C, DRB1 and DQB1; approximately 540 for DQA1; fewer than 610 for DPA1; and roughly 450 for DPB1. A separate validation cohort of approximately 130 different subjects was used in addition to the 666-subject first cohort. In a later genetic analysis, genome-wide SNP genotypes for about 55% of the 666 donors were used, and that subset was treated as a discovery cohort. The study used immunosequencing to profile the T cell repertoires of approximately 640 subjects and linked those repertoires to cytomegalovirus serostatus. What the work shows at the level of the full study, not this receptor alone: A later analysis reported that several top co-occurrence clusters appeared linked to parvovirus B19, influenza, CMV and Epstein-Barr virus. Assigning TCR associations to individual alleles was difficult when HLA alleles, especially DR and DQ, strongly co-occurred. Because counts were too low, about 15 rarely observed V segments, including chromosome 9 orphons, were left out of the earlier analysis of approximately 500 of the donors. Sequencing depth was assumed to be roughly uniform across donors in the presence/absence analyses, though that assumption may not hold. In a later genetic analysis, a missense DCLRE1C variant was associated with V-gene and J-gene trimming of TCR beta chains, and the association was replicated in an independent cohort. The classifier was reported to diagnose cytomegalovirus status with high specificity and sensitivity in both the original and validation cohorts. In a later analysis, around 15,000 TCR beta sequences were associated with specific HLA alleles at a false discovery rate of 0.05. A further reported finding was that TCR beta sequences accurately predicted the HLA-A and HLA-B alleles for most subjects in the first cohort. Linkage disequilibrium might explain the correlated functional status among segregating V segments, but an unknown experimental factor could not be excluded. In a later analysis, TCR association rates were found to vary across HLA loci, with the most associated TCRs seen for DRB1 alleles and the fewest for HLA-C alleles. In a later analysis, HLA-associated TCR beta chains were found to be more clonally expanded and to have lower generation probabilities than equally common non-associated chains. The 87-base-pair reads could not distinguish some IMGT-functional V segments, including TRBV6-2 and TRBV6-3, so those segments were excluded. For the cohort, immune exposure information was limited to CMV serostatus. A cluster of highly shared sequence variants was judged likely to represent a technical artifact of the sequencing pipeline. Compared with the approximately 670-donor mean, donors in an Asian-associated ancestry cluster had fewer N-insertions in productive TCRs, according to a later genetic analysis. Three of the identified cytomegalovirus-associated TCR beta chains were confirmed in vitro to be specific for cytomegalovirus antigens. An earlier analysis of some 560 of the donors showed that most TCR beta V segments appeared in productive rearrangements either about 87% or about 30% of the time, which broadly matched IMGT annotations. The authors suggested that the approach could potentially be extended to other disease states and immunological phenotypes. A later analysis found that most CMV-associated TCR beta chains appeared HLA-restricted, with HLA associations seemingly driven largely by CMV exposure. Because HLA typing was missing for some donors at each locus, association tests included only the typed subset. The study gave a list of 150 to 200 TCR beta chains associated with cytomegalovirus. Across donors, most TCR sequences were observed very rarely, whereas some public TCRs were present in many individuals. Only TCR beta chains were sequenced in this cohort, and the absence of alpha or paired-chain data limited detectable features.

The cohort was made up of about 670 healthy bone marrow donors. Cohort members were all nominally healthy when sampled, although unrecorded immune exposures were likely present. The donor tested CMV seropositive, placing the donor among the approximately 290 seropositive members of the cohort. Every donor gave a peripheral blood sample, and the peripheral blood mononuclear cells from that sample were used for TCR beta sequencing. Genomic DNA was extracted from the blood cell samples with the Qiagen DNeasy Blood Extraction Kit. Notes on this clone: Its target antigen remains unknown. No base quality values were provided; no much bigger clone lies one nucleotide off.

Receptors were amplified or captured by the immunoSEQ multiplex PCR assay. The multiplex PCR relied on a mix of 60 forward primers for TCR Vbeta segments and 13 reverse primers for TCR Jbeta segments. The CDR3 region of rearranged TCR beta genes was amplified from genomic DNA by a multiplex PCR assay. Amplified TCR beta libraries were sequenced as 87-base-pair reads on the Illumina HiSeq System. Per the authors' processing: In a later analysis, tens of millions of unique TCR beta chains were counted across the roughly 610 repertoires, and roughly 9.9 million of these chains were shared by at least two donors. Raw reads were error-corrected and collapsed into unique sequences with a nearest-neighbor algorithm that merged closely related sequences to remove PCR and sequencing errors. To assign V, D and J gene segments, CDR3 sequences were aligned to IMGT reference sequences. Each retained sequence needed at least a six-nucleotide match to both a V gene segment and a J gene segment. Rearrangements were called productive when the CDR3 lacked stop codons and stayed in frame with V and J; all others were non-productive. Following IMGT convention, CDR3 was defined as the stretch from the second conserved V-encoded cysteine up to the conserved J-encoded phenylalanine. In an earlier analysis of more than 550 of the donors, sequences lacking an unambiguous match to a single V gene segment were excluded. An earlier analysis of 500 to 600 of the donors classified V segments as functional when productive rearrangements were above 56.7% and as segregating when the standard deviation between donors was above 5%. A statistical classification framework was developed to diagnose cytomegalovirus status using the catalog of TCR beta chain sequences. In a later analysis, TCR nucleotide sequences were compared against IMGT/GENE-DB human TR gene sequences so that V and J genes could be assigned. Using the TCRdist pipeline, a later analysis assigned CDR3 sequences along with most-parsimonious VDJ recombination scenarios. In a later analysis, each TCR beta chain was defined by its CDR3 amino acid sequence together with its V-gene family, and reads lacking a unique V-gene family were excluded. To address suspected cross-contamination and a sequencing artifact, a later analysis removed around 590 highly shared, low-generation-probability nucleotide sequences. In a later analysis, a clonal expansion index was calculated for each public chain from normalized within-repertoire ranks of inferred template counts. A later analysis computed generation probabilities with a VDJ recombination model fitted to out-of-frame rearrangements, and checked the results against IGoR. Hypergeometric tests were used in a later analysis to score TCR-TCR, TCR-HLA and TCR-CMV co-occurrence, with a repertoire-size bias correction applied to the TCR pairs. To estimate false discovery rates, a later analysis permuted the HLA or CMV assignments 20 times. In a later analysis, co-occurring TCRs were grouped using DBSCAN, with TCRdist sequence similarity added in when clustering inside HLA-allele-positive subsets. Repertoires with fewer than 30,000 or more than 120,000 public chains, plus five repertoires with anomalous nucleotide sharing, were excluded from co-occurrence clustering. In TCRdb, the immuneACCESS table is reduced to in-frame sequences with V and J assigned. These tables do not hold every clone; where another copy was compared, an unresolved V gene accounts for under half, and the others remain unexplained. V and J calls and clone size are those listed in that table; D and trimming were worked out from the DNA. The sample has about 82,000 clones on record, around 80% of them singletons. Approximately 20% of the sample comes from the top ten.

From a lookup of the germline V gene, CDR1 and CDR2 are SGHTA and FQGTGA. Clipping removes 5 bases from V and 2 bases from J, with 5 as the unmatched junction base count. Including cysteine and phenylalanine, the CDR3 has 15 amino acids. Here the CDR3 DNA is all that survives: 45 bases in frame from base 1. This TCR was sampled from a man between 70 and 80 years old in good health and CMV-seropositive. The chain joins TRBV7-3 to TRBJ2-7, and 11 junctional nucleotides match TRBD2. Sample: PBMCs. Read as DNA, the sequence is TGTGCCAGCAGCCTATATAGCGGGGGGGCCTACGAGCAGTACTTC. Protein translation: CASSLYSGGAYEQYF.